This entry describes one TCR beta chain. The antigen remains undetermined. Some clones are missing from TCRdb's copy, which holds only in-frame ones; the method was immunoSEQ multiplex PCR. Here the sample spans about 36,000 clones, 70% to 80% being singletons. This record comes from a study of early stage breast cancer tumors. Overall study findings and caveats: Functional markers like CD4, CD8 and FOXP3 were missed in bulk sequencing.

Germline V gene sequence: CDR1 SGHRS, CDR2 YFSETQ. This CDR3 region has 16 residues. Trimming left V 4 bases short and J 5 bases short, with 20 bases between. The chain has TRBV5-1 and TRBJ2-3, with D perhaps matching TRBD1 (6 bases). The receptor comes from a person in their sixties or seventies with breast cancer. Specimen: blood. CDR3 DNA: TGCGCCAGCAGCCAAGTTCCTAACAGGGCTAAAGATACGCAGTATTTT. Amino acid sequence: CASSQVPNRAKDTQYF.